A single sample is the source of the 28 T cell receptor beta chains below, sequenced in a study of T cell responses to AZD1222 COVID-19 vaccine. Method: immunoSEQ multiplex PCR; TCRdb's copy keeps in-frame clones and lacks some. Among 200,000 to 250,000 clones listed, roughly 94% were seen once. Material: peripheral blood, obtained 28 days after the second dose of the MenACWY control vaccine. The origin of the receptors is an adult who received the MenACWY meningococcal vaccine as a control.

The J gene is TRBJ1-4, the V gene TRBV7-3; D is ambiguous. Germline CDR1 SGHTA, CDR2 FQGTGA. The CDR3 loop spans 13 amino acids. V dropped 5 bases and J dropped 8 bases, with 12 bases sitting between them. The CDR3 DNA reads as TGTGCCAGCAGCCGGGCCCTGGGGGAAAAACTGTTTTTT. Amino acid sequence: CASSRALGEKLFF.

The chain uses TRBV9 and TRBJ2-3; 12 bases align to TRBD2. Germline lookup yields CDR1 SGDLS and CDR2 YYNGEE. The CDR3 extends over 18 amino acids. After removal of 0 bases from V and 3 bases from J, the junction contained 8 bases not matched to a gene. Here the CDR3 DNA reads TGTGCCAGCAGCGTAGGCCTAGCGGGAGGGGCACGGACAGATACGCAGTATTTT. Protein: CASSVGLAGGARTDTQYF.

The CDR3, as DNA: TGTGCCAGCAGTTACGGGGGGAGGGAGACCCAGTACTTC. This gives the protein CASSYGGRETQYF. V gene TRBV6-5 combines with J gene TRBJ2-5; D is possibly TRBD2 (6 bases). Between the trimmed V and J ends, which lost 2 bases and 5 bases, there was a span of 9 bases. CDR1 is MNHEY, CDR2 SVGAGI, per germline. This CDR3 is built from 13 residues.

The chain is built from TRBV4-2 and TRBJ1-5; tentatively, D is TRBD1 (6 bases). CDR3 length: 14 amino acids. CDR1 and CDR2 from the germline V gene are LGHNA and YNFKEQ. Trimming cost V 1 base and J 2 bases, with 6 bases left between them. The CDR3 spells CASSQGQGNQPQHF. The CDR3 DNA is TGTGCCAGCAGCCAAGGACAGGGCAATCAGCCCCAGCATTTT.

This clone was found once. The chain carries TRBV12-3 or TRBV12-4 and TRBJ1-1, with unresolved D. The ends were cut back, 3 bases at V and 8 bases at J, with 13 bases in the middle. The CDR3 runs 13 residues. The CDR3 coding sequence is TGTGCCAGCAGTTTTCGGGGTCTGACGGAAGCTTTCTTT. It translates to CASSFRGLTEAFF.

This chain connects TRBV28 to TRBJ1-2; 8 bases agree with TRBD1. This CDR3 comprises 15 residues. V was clipped by 1 base and J by 7 bases; unmatched bases: 8. CDR1 and CDR2 from the germline V gene are MDHEN and SYDVKM. CDR3 residues: CASSLFGQGIGGYTF. In nucleotides, the CDR3 is TGTGCCAGCAGTTTATTTGGACAGGGAATTGGTGGCTACACCTTC.

The rearrangement uses TRBV13 and TRBJ1-1; D unresolved. The CDR3 runs to 14 residues. CDR1 and CDR2 from the germline V gene are PRHDT and FYEKMQ (reference sequence). V was cut by 3 bases and J by 4 bases, with 12 bases left in between. In DNA, the CDR3 is TGTGCCAGCAGCTTCCGGGAGGTGGGCACTGAAGCTTTCTTT. Amino acid sequence: CASSFREVGTEAFF.

The rearrangement uses TRBV7-9 and TRBJ1-4, with D tentatively TRBD1 (6 bases). Germline V gene sequence: CDR1 SEHNR, CDR2 FQNEAQ (reference sequence). V lost 4 bases and J 0 bases, leaving 12 bases between the germline ends. The CDR3 length is 16 residues. The CDR3 loop reads CASSWGQETTNEKLFF. The CDR3 DNA reads as TGTGCCAGCAGCTGGGGGCAGGAGACAACTAATGAAAAACTGTTTTTT.

The DNA for the CDR3 is TGTGCCAGTAGTGGGATCTCGGTTTATGGCTACACCTTC. This gives the protein CASSGISVYGYTF. The chain links TRBV19 to TRBJ1-2; no clear D. V lost 5 bases and J 5 bases, leaving 12 bases between the germline ends. Germline CDR1 is LNHDA and CDR2 is SQIVND (reference sequence). This CDR3 comprises 13 residues.

The J gene is TRBJ2-2, the V gene TRBV7-2; a possible D gene is TRBD1 (6 bases). This CDR3 is 14 amino acids long. The germline V gene encodes CDR1 SGHTA and CDR2 FQGNSA. The V end lost 2 bases, the J end lost 5 bases, and 9 bases lay between the germline ends. CDR3 amino acids: CASSLWGRTGELFF. The DNA for the CDR3 is TGTGCCAGCAGCTTATGGGGGCGGACCGGGGAGCTGTTTTTT.

CDR3 residues: CASSLEGLAGFTDTQYF. The CDR3 DNA is TGTGCCAGCAGCTTAGAGGGACTAGCGGGCTTCACAGATACGCAGTATTTT. The chain links TRBV7-9 to TRBJ2-3; 12 positions match TRBD2. The CDR3 contains 17 residues. After removal of 1 base from V and 2 bases from J, the junction contained 4 bases not matched to a gene. Germline V lookup: CDR1 SEHNR, CDR2 FQNEAQ (reference sequence). The whole variable domain, filled in from reference TRBV7-9 and TRBJ2-3, reads DTGVSQNPRHKITKRGQNVTFRCDPISEHNRLYWYRQTLGQGPEFLTYFQNEAQLEKSRLLSDRFSAERPKGSFSTLEIQRTEQGDSAMYLCASSLEGLAGFTDTQYFGPGTRLTVL.

V and J are TRBV27 and TRBJ2-5; tentative D call: TRBD2 (6 bases). V lost 3 bases and J lost 4, with 21 bases in between. The CDR3 is 17 amino acids. Germline CDR1 MNHEY, CDR2 SMNVEV (reference sequence). The CDR3 DNA is TGTGCCAGCAGTTTTCCCCCTTTGAGGTGGCGGGGAGAGACCCAGTACTTC. Its protein is CASSFPPLRWRGETQYF.

V and J are TRBV19 and TRBJ2-1; D might be TRBD1 (5 bases). From germline, CDR1 is LNHDA and CDR2 SQIVND (reference sequence). CDR3 length: 15 amino acids. The V gene lost 1 base and the J gene lost 6 bases, with 13 bases spanning the gap. The CDR3 coding sequence is TGTGCCAGTAGTATAGCCAGGGCTGGGGCCAATGAGCAGTTCTTC. This gives the protein CASSIARAGANEQFF.

This clone is a singleton in its sample. V is TRBV28 and J is TRBJ1-2; unclear D gene. Per the germline V gene, CDR1 is MDHEN and CDR2 is SYDVKM. Trimming stripped 2 bases from V and 4 bases from J, with 14 bases between. The CDR3 sequence is 15 residues long. The CDR3, as DNA: TGTGCCAGCAGTTTAACCCTGGGTCGTAGCTATGGCTACACCTTC. It codes for CASSLTLGRSYGYTF.

J is TRBJ2-7 and V is TRBV7-9; 7 bases are a match to TRBD1. Germline trimming cut 5 bases from V and 5 bases from J; bases unmatched to any gene: 9. This CDR3 is 14 amino acids long. Germline CDR1 reads SEHNR; CDR2 reads FQNEAQ (reference sequence). This chain's CDR3 is CASSPYDRVDEQYF. DNA of the CDR3: TGTGCCAGCAGCCCCTACGACAGGGTCGACGAGCAGTACTTC.

The V and J genes are TRBV3-1 (or the pseudogene TRBV3-2) and TRBJ1-5; D uncertain. CDR1 and CDR2 (germline): LGHDT, YNNKEL (reference sequence). The CDR3 runs to 14 residues. V shed 2 bases and J shed 4 bases, with 9 bases lying between them. CDR3 in DNA: TGTGCCAGCAGCCAAAATTTCCCGAATCAGCCCCAGCATTTT. Encoded protein: CASSQNFPNQPQHF.

This chain links TRBV28 with TRBJ2-3, with TRBD1 matching over 7 bases. Unmatched junction bases numbered 12, after V lost 6 bases and J lost 0 bases. CDR3 length equals 17 residues. In germline, CDR1 is MDHEN, CDR2 SYDVKM. The CDR3 reads CASRNRDRASSTDTQYF. CDR3 DNA: TGTGCCAGCAGGAATAGAGACAGGGCCTCTAGCACAGATACGCAGTATTTT.

V and J are TRBV7-8 and TRBJ1-5; 7 nucleotides line up with TRBD1. Germline CDR1 reads SGHVS; CDR2 reads FQNEAQ. The V gene end was trimmed by 1 base and the J gene end by 3 bases; junction bases not matched to a gene: 9. This CDR3 contains 17 residues. The CDR3 region has the DNA TGTGCCAGCAGCTTAGGCCCGTGGGGGACAGACAATCAGCCCCAGCATTTT. Its protein product is CASSLGPWGTDNQPQHF.

The gene calls are TRBV6-5 and TRBJ2-2; D might be TRBD1 (6 bases). Germline assignment: CDR1 MNHEY and CDR2 SVGAGI. CDR3 length: 14 residues. Trimming left V 6 bases short and J 8 bases short, with 16 bases between. The CDR3 DNA reads TGTGCCAGCAGACGACAGGTTTTTTCGGGGGAGCTGTTTTTT. This sequence encodes CASRRQVFSGELFF.

The CDR3 coding sequence is TGTGCCAGCAGTTATTCGGTGTTAAATGAGCAGTTCTTC. It encodes CASSYSVLNEQFF. The chain combines TRBV6-5 with TRBJ2-1, with D hard to call. Looked up from germline, CDR1 is MNHEY and CDR2 is SVGAGI. Trimming left V 3 bases short and J 7 bases short, with 10 bases between. The CDR3 spans 13 residues.

The chain is built from TRBV28 and TRBJ2-1; 7 bases map to TRBD2. CDR1 MDHEN and CDR2 SYDVKM come from the germline V gene. The CDR3 is 15 amino acids. V was clipped by 3 bases and J by 4 bases; unmatched bases: 6. The CDR3 DNA reads as TGTGCCAGCAGTTTGGGGGGGACCCAGTACAATGAGCAGTTCTTC. Its translation is CASSLGGTQYNEQFF.

The chain is built from TRBV9 and TRBJ1-2, with no clear D. Germline V gene sequence: CDR1 SGDLS, CDR2 YYNGEE. The V gene lost 0 bases and the J gene lost 7 bases, with 7 bases spanning the gap. The CDR3 runs 12 residues. CDR3 sequence: CASSVGELGYTF. For the CDR3, the DNA is TGTGCCAGCAGCGTAGGGGAACTTGGCTACACCTTC.

V usage is TRBV29-1 and J usage is TRBJ1-1, with no clear D. The CDR3 is made up of 13 amino acids. Germline CDR1 and CDR2: SQVTM and ANQGSEA. V was clipped by 4 bases and J by 1 base, with 10 bases between them. As DNA, the CDR3 is TGCAGCGTTGTTCGACACACGAACACTGAAGCTTTCTTT. This translates into CSVVRHTNTEAFF.

This clone appeared a single time. This chain joins TRBV12-3 or TRBV12-4 and TRBJ1-5; D not resolved. The CDR3 runs to 13 residues. The V and J ends lost 6 bases and 5 bases respectively, with 11 bases between them. This CDR3 is CASSKAGYQPQHF. The CDR3 region has the DNA TGTGCCAGCAGCAAAGCGGGGTATCAGCCCCAGCATTTT.

The chain couples TRBV9 to TRBJ1-6; D is undetermined. The germline V gene encodes CDR1 SGDLS and CDR2 YYNGEE. The V end lost 0 bases, the J end lost 3 bases, and 4 bases lay between the germline ends. The CDR3 length is 14 residues. The CDR3 region has the DNA TGTGCCAGCAGCGTAGGAGACTATAATTCACCCCTCCACTTT. This gives the protein CASSVGDYNSPLHF.

The chain links TRBV28 to TRBJ1-5; TRBD1 matches 11 bases. The CDR3 sequence is 17 residues long. V gave up 6 bases and J gave up 0 bases; unmatched junction bases: 7. In germline, CDR1 is MDHEN, CDR2 SYDVKM. This chain's CDR3 is CASSPGTGGSSNQPQHF. The DNA for the CDR3 is TGTGCCAGCAGCCCCGGGACAGGGGGAAGTAGCAATCAGCCCCAGCATTTT. Full variable domain (missing parts from reference TRBV28 and TRBJ1-5): DVKVTQSSRYLVKRTGEKVFLECVQDMDHENMFWYRQDPGLGLRLIYFSYDVKMKEKGDIPEGYSVSREKKERFSLILESASTNQTSMYLCASSPGTGGSSNQPQHFGDGTRLSIL.

The rearrangement joins TRBV3-1 (or the pseudogene TRBV3-2) to TRBJ2-5; weak D call: TRBD2 (5 bases). This CDR3 contains 15 residues. Between the trimmed V and J ends, which lost 1 base and 5 bases, there was a span of 14 bases. Looked up from germline, CDR1 is LGHDT and CDR2 is YNNKEL (reference sequence). As DNA, the CDR3 is TGTGCCAGCAGCCAAGCCGGCCTACCGGGGGAGACCCAGTACTTC. Its translation is CASSQAGLPGETQYF.

The V and J genes are TRBV18 and TRBJ1-1; D might be TRBD1 (5 bases). CDR3 size: 15 residues. CDR1 is KGHSH and CDR2 is LQKENI in the germline V gene. V lost 0 bases and J 4 bases, leaving 12 bases between the germline ends. The CDR3 loop is CASSPPTGWGTEAFF. CDR3 DNA: TGTGCCAGCTCACCACCCACAGGTTGGGGCACTGAAGCTTTCTTT.